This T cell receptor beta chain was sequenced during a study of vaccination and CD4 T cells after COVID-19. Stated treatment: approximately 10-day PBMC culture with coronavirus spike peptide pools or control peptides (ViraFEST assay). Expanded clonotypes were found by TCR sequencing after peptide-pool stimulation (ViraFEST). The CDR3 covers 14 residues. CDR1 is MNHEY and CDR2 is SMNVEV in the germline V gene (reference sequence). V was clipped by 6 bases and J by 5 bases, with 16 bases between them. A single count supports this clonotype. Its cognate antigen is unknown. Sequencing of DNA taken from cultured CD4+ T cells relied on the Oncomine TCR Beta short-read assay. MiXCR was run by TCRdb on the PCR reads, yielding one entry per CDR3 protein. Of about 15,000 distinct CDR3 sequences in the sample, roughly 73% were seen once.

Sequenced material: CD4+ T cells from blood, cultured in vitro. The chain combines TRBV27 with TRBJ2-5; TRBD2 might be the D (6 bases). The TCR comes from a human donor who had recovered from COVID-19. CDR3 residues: CASRYGRTGETQYF. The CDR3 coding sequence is TGTGCCAGCAGGTACGGGAGAACGGGGGAGACCCAGTACTTC.